The rows below give T cell receptor beta chains drawn from one sample of a study of T cells after yellow fever vaccination. Each CDR3 protein gets one entry after TCRdb re-called the 5' RACE reads with MiXCR. Seen here are 510,000 or so distinct CDR3 sequences, under 25% observed once, and the top ten hold approximately 15%. The specimen was PBMCs, collected 15 days after the yellow fever booster vaccination. These receptors were obtained from a man younger than 40 who received the YFV17D yellow fever vaccine. The CDR3 runs from the conserved cysteine through the conserved F or W. The D gene is left open where the match is weak. Size tells how often a clone was seen (once, few, many) or the class of an expanded clone, and some rows leave it out.

size	V	J	D	DNA	CDR3
few	TRBV14	TRBJ1-4	NA	TGTGCCAGCAGCCAAGAGGATAGACAGACTGAAAAACTGTTTTTT	CASSQEDRQTEKLFF
few	TRBV2	TRBJ2-3	TRBD2	TGTGCCAGCAGTGACCTTACTAGCGGGAGTTTAAATACGCAGTATTTT	CASSDLTSGSLNTQYF
NA	TRBV7-9	TRBJ2-7	NA	TGTGCCAGCAGCTTAGAGCTGAACTCCTACGAGCAGTACTTC	CASSLELNSYEQYF
many	TRBV20-1	TRBJ1-2	NA	TGCAGTGCTAGAATCCGGGGAGGGAACTATGGCTACACCTTC	CSARIRGGNYGYTF
many	TRBV18	TRBJ2-3	TRBD2	TGTGCCAGCAGTCCCGGGACTAGTGGAGATACGCAGTATTTT	CASSPGTSGDTQYF
few	TRBV24-1	TRBJ2-7	TRBD1	TGTGCCACCAGTCTCATGACAGGGGCATTCGACGAGCAGTACTTC	CATSLMTGAFDEQYF
many	TRBV5-4	TRBJ2-1	NA	TGTGCCAGCAGCTTGGCGAGGAGCCGGATTCTGGCGGGATACAATGAGCAGTTCTTC	CASSLARSRILAGYNEQFF
few	TRBV3-1	TRBJ2-1	TRBD2	TGTGCCAGCAGCCAAGATACGGTAGCCACTAGCGGACGAATGGGGTCTACATATGAGCAGTTCTTC	CASSQDTVATSGRMGSTYEQFF
few	TRBV7-2	TRBJ2-5	NA	TGTGCCAGCAGCTGGAGTGGAACTCAAGAGACCCAGTACTTC	CASSWSGTQETQYF
few	TRBV20-1	TRBJ2-7	TRBD1	TGCAGTGCTAGACCCCCGGGACAGGTTGGCGAGCAGTACTTC	CSARPPGQVGEQYF
few	TRBV5-6	TRBJ2-3	NA	TGTGCCAGCAGCTTGGGGTTTATTCGGCCAGATACGCAGTATTTT	CASSLGFIRPDTQYF
few	TRBV6-2/TRBV6-3	TRBJ2-4	NA	TGTGCCAGCAGTTACGACGTGGCGTCGAACATTCAGTACTTC	CASSYDVASNIQYF
few	TRBV12-3/TRBV12-4	TRBJ2-1	NA	TGTGCCAGCTTTGACGGGACCTACAATGAGCAGTTCTTC	CASFDGTYNEQFF
NA	TRBV4-3	TRBJ2-7	TRBD2	TGCGCCAGCAGCCAAGGAACGGGACTAGCGGGAGGATCCTACGAGCAGTACTTC	CASSQGTGLAGGSYEQYF
few	TRBV10-2	TRBJ2-5	TRBD2	TGCGCCAGCACAAGCCGACTAGCGGGAAACCCCGCGGGCGAGACCCAGTACTTC	CASTSRLAGNPAGETQYF
NA	TRBV30	TRBJ2-7	NA	TGTGCCTGGAGTCAGGGTAACTCCTACGAGCAGTACTTC	CAWSQGNSYEQYF
NA	TRBV6-2/TRBV6-3	TRBJ2-1	TRBD2	TGTGCCAGCGTGGTCGGCGGGAGTTTTGAGCAGTTCTTC	CASVVGGSFEQFF
few	TRBV30	TRBJ2-1	TRBD2	TGTGCCTGGAGTGTTCTACTAGCGGGAGTTTCTGAGCAGTTCTTC	CAWSVLLAGVSEQFF
NA	TRBV12-3/TRBV12-4	TRBJ1-4	TRBD1	TGTGCCAGCAGGGTGAGGGACAGACAAAAACTGTTTTTT	CASRVRDRQKLFF
NA	TRBV5-1	TRBJ2-7	TRBD1	TGCGCCAGCAGCCCGGGGGACAGGGAGGACGAGCAGTACTTC	CASSPGDREDEQYF
few	TRBV20-1	TRBJ2-1	NA	TGCAGTGCTTCCCACGAGGGGGGGTTAACCCGGGAGCAGTTCTTC	CSASHEGGLTREQFF
NA	TRBV3-1	TRBJ2-1	NA	TGTGCCAGCAGCCAAGAGCCTGGGGGGTACAATGAGCAGTTCTTC	CASSQEPGGYNEQFF
few	TRBV20-1	TRBJ2-5	NA	TGCAGTGCTTGGGGTGAGAGGGAGACCCAGTACTTC	CSAWGERETQYF
few	TRBV25-1	TRBJ2-1	NA	TGTGCCAGCAGTGAAGTAGAGGAGCAGTTCTTC	CASSEVEEQFF
few	TRBV7-8	TRBJ2-3	TRBD2	TGTGCCAGCAGCCTAGGGACTAGCGGGAGGCCCAGCACAGATACGCAGTATTTT	CASSLGTSGRPSTDTQYF
few	TRBV3-1	TRBJ2-7	NA	TGTGCCAGCAGCCAAGATGGGCAGGGCGGCTACGAGCAGTACTTC	CASSQDGQGGYEQYF
few	TRBV7-8	TRBJ2-1	NA	TGTGCCAGCAGCTTGGCGGGATACTCCTACAATGAGCAGTTCTTC	CASSLAGYSYNEQFF
few	TRBV6-2/TRBV6-3	TRBJ1-5	NA	TGTGCCAGCAGTTACCGAGGGGCCGGCAACGGCAATCAGCCCCAGCATTTT	CASSYRGAGNGNQPQHF
many	TRBV2	TRBJ2-7	NA	TGTGCCAGCAGTGAGTTCGCCAGTCCCCAAACCCCCTACGAGCAGTACTTC	CASSEFASPQTPYEQYF
NA	TRBV6-5	TRBJ2-5	NA	TGTGCCAGCAGTTACTGGGACGGTAAAGAGACCCAGTACTTC	CASSYWDGKETQYF
NA	TRBV20-1	TRBJ2-3	TRBD2	TGCAGTGCTATAGCGGGAGGGCCCGGCACAGATACGCAGTATTTT	CSAIAGGPGTDTQYF
NA	TRBV5-6	TRBJ2-3	NA	TGTGCCAGCAGCTTGCTGCCGGGAGGGGGCCTAAATACGCAGTATTTT	CASSLLPGGGLNTQYF
few	TRBV20-1	TRBJ2-5	TRBD2	TGCAGTGCTTGGGATAGCGGGAGGGCCGGAGAGACCCAGTACTTC	CSAWDSGRAGETQYF
few	TRBV30	TRBJ2-2	TRBD2	TGTGCCTGGAGTGTACGAGGGCGGGAGCGCCCCGGGGAGCTGTTTTTT	CAWSVRGRERPGELFF
NA	TRBV15	TRBJ2-1	NA	TGTGCCACCAGCAGCCAACAAGAGTTCCATGAGCAGTTCTTC	CATSSQQEFHEQFF
NA	TRBV7-9	TRBJ2-7	TRBD1	TGTGCCAGCAGCCCCCCCGGGACAGGTCTCCCCCACGAGCAGTACTTC	CASSPPGTGLPHEQYF
few	TRBV7-2	TRBJ1-3	TRBD1	TGTGCCAGCAGTTGGACCGGGACAGCCTCTGGAAACACCATATATTTT	CASSWTGTASGNTIYF
few	TRBV5-6	TRBJ2-2	NA	TGTGCCAGCAGCTCTTTCCCTACGAACACCGGGGAGCTGTTTTTT	CASSSFPTNTGELFF
NA	TRBV29-1	TRBJ2-5	NA	TGCAGCGTGTACGTGGGTGGCCCCCCAGAGACCCAGTACTTC	CSVYVGGPPETQYF
NA	TRBV20-1	TRBJ2-1	TRBD2	TGCAGTGCTAGAGATCTCCTTAGCGGGAAATCCTACAATGAGCAGTTCTTC	CSARDLLSGKSYNEQFF
many	TRBV5-1	TRBJ2-7	TRBD2	TGCGCCAGCAGCTTGGCCCAAGCGGGAGGGAACGAGCAGTACTTC	CASSLAQAGGNEQYF
few	TRBV9	TRBJ1-1	TRBD1	TGTGCCAGCAGCCCAGGACAGGGTGCGATGAACACTGAAGCTTTCTTT	CASSPGQGAMNTEAFF